The 19 T cell receptor beta chains reported below all come from one sample, sequenced in a study of HIV-infected patients and healthy controls. Antiretroviral therapy had run roughly three months, about 14 weeks, before follow-up blood collection. All unsorted peripheral T cells were captured because whole blood was used without fractionation. Alpha and beta constant-region primers primed reverse transcription of about 470 ng RNA. Separate chain-specific third strand synthesis with multiplexing indices produced the alpha and beta libraries. TCRdb reprocessed the 5' RACE reads with MiXCR, giving one entry per CDR3 protein. The table has 7,000 to 9,000 distinct CDR3 sequences, 8% to 9.5% seen once. This specimen was blood, taken during antiretroviral therapy. The receptor source for this set is an adult with HIV infection.

There are many counts of this clonotype. The gene calls are TRBV2 and TRBJ1-6, with 7 bases lining up with TRBD1. Germline V gives CDR1 SNHLY, CDR2 FYNNEI. This CDR3 has 14 amino acids. J was trimmed by 6 bases and V by 6 bases; bases with no gene match: 5. The CDR3 loop is CASSQDRVNSPLHF. CDR3 nucleotides: TGTGCCAGCAGCCAAGACAGGGTTAATTCACCCCTCCACTTT.

This clonotype showed up just once. A much larger clone lies one base from this, so it may be a read error. V usage is TRBV12-3 or TRBV12-4 and J usage is TRBJ1-6, with a tentative D call TRBD1 (6 bases). This CDR3 has 16 residues. The CDR3 DNA reads TGTGACAGCAGCCCACAAACAGGGTTTGGTAATTCACCCCTCCACTTT. It codes for CDSSPQTGFGNSPLHF.

At least ten counts were recorded for this clonotype. This rearrangement joins TRBV6-1 to TRBJ2-2; D not resolved. This CDR3 has 15 residues. The ends were cut back, 0 bases at V and 4 bases at J, with 9 bases in the middle. CDR1 and CDR2 (germline): MNHNS, SASEGT. DNA for the CDR3: TGTGCCAGCAGTGAAGCTCCCCGGCCCACCGGGGAGCTGTTTTTT. Its protein product is CASSEAPRPTGELFF.

In its sample, this clonotype was seen many times. The rearrangement uses TRBV12-3 or TRBV12-4 and TRBJ1-2; possibly TRBD1 for D (6 bases). This CDR3 region has 13 residues. V shed 10 bases and J shed 4 bases, with 16 bases lying between them. CDR3 sequence: CAILGGSFYGYTF. In DNA form, the CDR3 reads TGTGCCATTCTGGGGGGCTCGTTCTATGGCTACACCTTC.

This clonotype was observed many times. The rearrangement links TRBV12-3 or TRBV12-4 to TRBJ1-1; 7 positions match TRBD1. The CDR3 has 11 amino acids. Trimming at V came to 6 bases and at J to 11 bases, leaving 6 bases not matched to a gene. The CDR3 reads CASSTGVGAFF. The CDR3 DNA follows: TGTGCCAGCAGCACAGGGGTTGGTGCTTTCTTT.

By sample fraction, this clonotype is medium-sized. J is TRBJ2-5 and V is TRBV3-1; TRBD1 matches at 8 bases. After removal of 2 bases from V and 1 base from J, the junction contained 3 bases not matched to a gene. The CDR3 extends over 15 amino acids. Germline V CDR1 and CDR2: LGHDT, YNNKEL (reference sequence). CDR3 protein: CASSQRTGTQETQYF. DNA for the CDR3: TGTGCCAGCAGCCAACGGACAGGGACCCAAGAGACCCAGTACTTC.

By frequency in the sample, this clonotype is medium-sized. The chain recombines TRBV6-5 with TRBJ1-6; 8 bases match TRBD1. Germline assignment: CDR1 MNHEY and CDR2 SVGAGI. The CDR3 has 15 residues. Trimming at V came to 6 bases and at J to 5 bases, leaving 6 bases not matched to a gene. DNA for the CDR3: TGTGCCAGCAGCCCAGGGGGCCATGATAATTCACCCCTCCACTTT. Translated, it gives CASSPGGHDNSPLHF.

This clonotype is labeled as medium-sized. The chain is built from TRBV6-5 and TRBJ1-4; a possible D gene is TRBD1 (6 bases). Between the trimmed V and J ends, which lost 2 bases and 14 bases, there was a span of 18 bases. Germline V gene sequence: CDR1 MNHEY, CDR2 SVGAGI. The CDR3 runs to 14 residues. Here the CDR3 DNA reads TGTGCCAGCAGTTACAGGCGGGGAGGGGGACTGCTGTTTTTT. Translated, it gives CASSYRRGGGLLFF.

By share, this clonotype ranks as medium-sized. This chain links TRBV7-8 with TRBJ2-3, with 10 bases aligning to TRBD1. V shed 5 bases and J 0 bases; nucleotides not matched to a gene: 8. Germline CDR1 SGHVS, CDR2 FQNEAQ. This CDR3 has 17 residues. The DNA for the CDR3 is TGTGCCAGCAGCCCACCCCGGACAGGGGGAAGCACAGATACGCAGTATTTT. Its protein is CASSPPRTGGSTDTQYF. The full variable domain, rest sourced from reference TRBV7-8 and TRBJ2-3, is GAGVSQSPRYKVAKRGQDVALRCDPISGHVSLFWYQQALGQGPEFLTYFQNEAQLDKSGLPSDRFFAERPEGSVSTLKIQRTQQEDSAVYLCASSPPRTGGSTDTQYFGPGTRLTVL.

This clonotype was detected a few times. Here the CDR3 reads CASSGQGLNTEAFF. CDR3 nucleotides: TGCGCCAGCAGCGGACAGGGTCTCAACACTGAAGCTTTCTTT. V and J are TRBV5-1 and TRBJ1-1; 8 bases fit TRBD1. Germline V CDR1 and CDR2: SGHRS, YFSETQ. Trimming cost V 4 bases and J 2 bases; bases outside gene matches: 4. This CDR3 is 14 amino acids long.

In its sample, this clonotype was seen many times. The chain joins TRBV28 to TRBJ2-2; 8 bases are shared with TRBD1. Germline loops: CDR1 MDHEN, CDR2 SYDVKM. The CDR3 consists of 18 residues. V lost 3 bases to trimming and J lost 3 bases; unmatched junction nucleotides: 12. The CDR3 DNA follows: TGTGCCAGCAGTTTCCAAATACGGACAGGGAAGGACACCGGGGAGCTGTTTTTT. Protein: CASSFQIRTGKDTGELFF. The entire variable domain, with the rest obtained from reference TRBV28 and TRBJ2-2, is as follows: DVKVTQSSRYLVKRTGEKVFLECVQDMDHENMFWYRQDPGLGLRLIYFSYDVKMKEKGDIPEGYSVSREKKERFSLILESASTNQTSMYLCASSFQIRTGKDTGELFFGEGSRLTVL.

By sample share, this clonotype is medium-sized (0.01 to 0.1%). The chain is built from TRBV12-3 or TRBV12-4 and TRBJ2-7; D may be TRBD2 (6 bases). Trimming stripped 5 bases from V and 4 bases from J, with 12 bases between. This CDR3 is built from 13 residues. The DNA of the CDR3 is TGTGCCAGCAGTCGGAACCGGGGGTACGAGCAGTACTTC. Its protein product is CASSRNRGYEQYF.

This clonotype appeared many times. The chain recombines TRBV6-2 or TRBV6-3 with TRBJ2-5, with TRBD2 identical over 10 bases. The CDR3 totals 16 residues. Germline loops: CDR1 MNHEY, CDR2 SVGEGT. The J segment lost 5 bases and the V segment lost 2 bases, leaving 8 bases of the junction unmatched. The CDR3 sequence is CASSYGLAGERETQYF. DNA of the CDR3: TGTGCCAGCAGTTACGGGCTAGCGGGAGAACGTGAGACCCAGTACTTC.

This clonotype was observed at least ten times. The rearrangement joins TRBV30 to TRBJ2-5; 8 nucleotides align to TRBD2. Germline V gene sequence: CDR1 GTSNPN, CDR2 SVGIG (reference sequence). Trimming cost V 2 bases and J 4 bases; bases outside gene matches: 0. CDR3 size: 12 residues. CDR3 DNA: TGTGCCTGGAGTCTAGCGGGAGAGACCCAGTACTTC. Translation gives CAWSLAGETQYF.

The rearrangement joins TRBV7-9 to TRBJ2-2; weak D call: TRBD1 (6 bases). CDR3 length: 17 amino acids. Trimming took 0 bases from V and 4 from J, leaving 15 bases between them. CDR1 is SEHNR, CDR2 FQNEAQ, per germline (reference sequence). This CDR3 is CASSLAPPGQFTGELFF. The CDR3 nucleotides read TGTGCCAGCAGCTTAGCGCCCCCCGGACAGTTCACCGGGGAGCTGTTTTTT.

This clonotype was detected a few times. The genes are TRBV29-1 and TRBJ2-3, with 14 positions matching TRBD2. With V trimmed by 6 bases and J by 2 bases, 7 bases remained unmatched. Per germline, CDR1 SQVTM and CDR2 ANQGSEA. This CDR3 is built from 16 residues. CDR3 sequence reads: CSVAGTSGGDTDTQYF. DNA for the CDR3: TGCAGCGTCGCCGGGACTAGCGGGGGAGACACAGATACGCAGTATTTT.

This clonotype was observed many times. This chain links TRBV3-1 with TRBJ1-1, with 12 bases lining up with TRBD1. V lost 4 bases, J lost 4 bases, and 7 bases stayed unmatched. From germline, CDR1 is LGHDT and CDR2 YNNKEL (reference sequence). The CDR3 consists of 16 residues. The CDR3 loop reads CASSRGQGARGTEAFF. CDR3 bases: TGTGCCAGCAGCCGGGGACAGGGGGCGCGAGGCACTGAAGCTTTCTTT.

V usage is TRBV5-1 and J usage is TRBJ1-5; D is possibly TRBD1 (5 bases). V lost 4 bases, J lost 3 bases, and 11 bases lay in between. The germline V gene encodes CDR1 SGHRS and CDR2 YFSETQ. The CDR3 extends over 14 amino acids. CDR3 sequence (DNA): TGCGCCAGCAGCCCCGACAGTCTCAATCAGCCCCAGCATTTT. Protein: CASSPDSLNQPQHF.

Sample share makes this clonotype medium-sized. V and J are TRBV20-1 and TRBJ2-3, with 8 bases that match TRBD2. There are 15 residues in the CDR3. Germline CDR1 DFQATT, CDR2 SNEGSKA (reference sequence). V trimming: 1 base; J trimming: 0 bases; junction bases outside the gene matches: 3. For the CDR3, the DNA is TGCAGTGCTAGAGCGGGGGGGCCTAGCACAGATACGCAGTATTTT. Amino acids: CSARAGGPSTDTQYF.